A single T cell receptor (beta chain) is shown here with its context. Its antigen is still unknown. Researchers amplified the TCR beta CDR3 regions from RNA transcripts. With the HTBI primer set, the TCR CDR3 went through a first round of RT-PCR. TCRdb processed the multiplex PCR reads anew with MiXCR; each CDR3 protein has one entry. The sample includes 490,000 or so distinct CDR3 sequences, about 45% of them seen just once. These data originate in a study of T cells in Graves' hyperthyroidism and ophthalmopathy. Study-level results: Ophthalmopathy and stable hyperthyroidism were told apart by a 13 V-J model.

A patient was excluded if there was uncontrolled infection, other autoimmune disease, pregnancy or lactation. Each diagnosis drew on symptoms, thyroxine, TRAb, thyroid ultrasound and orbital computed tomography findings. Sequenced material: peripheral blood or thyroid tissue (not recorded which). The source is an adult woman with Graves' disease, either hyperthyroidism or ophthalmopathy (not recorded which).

The CDR3 sequence: CASSLDSGGYEQYF. DNA of the CDR3: TGCGCCAGCAGCTTGGACAGCGGAGGCTACGAGCAGTACTTC. The rearrangement uses TRBV5-1 and TRBJ2-7; TRBD2 is a possible D gene (5 bases). Trimming shortened V by 0 bases and J by 3 bases, and 10 bases separated the two germline ends. The germline CDR1 and CDR2 sequences are SGHRS and YFSETQ. The length of the CDR3 is 14 residues.